This TCR beta chain derives from a study of T cells in localized non-small cell lung cancer. Note on this clone: No antigen is known for it.

This CDR3 comprises 15 residues. Germline loops: CDR1 SGHRS, CDR2 YFSETQ. V lost 0 bases to trimming and J lost 1 base; unmatched junction nucleotides: 2. Clones were sequenced by immunoSEQ multiplex PCR, and TCRdb holds only the in-frame ones, with some missing. The sample consists of approximately 15,000 clones, 85% to 90% of them appearing once. Points from the study as a whole: Among the tissues sampled, uninvolved adjacent lung had the highest T cell clonality, above tumor.

The rearrangement uses TRBV5-1 and TRBJ1-1, with TRBD1 identical over 8 bases. The sequencing here drew on peripheral blood mononuclear cells, taken before any cancer treatment. The clonotype comes from a woman aged 35-75 years with stage III lung adenocarcinoma. The CDR3 here is CASSLGTGGNTEAFF. CDR3 bases: TGCGCCAGCAGCTTGGGCACAGGGGGGAACACTGAAGCTTTCTTT.